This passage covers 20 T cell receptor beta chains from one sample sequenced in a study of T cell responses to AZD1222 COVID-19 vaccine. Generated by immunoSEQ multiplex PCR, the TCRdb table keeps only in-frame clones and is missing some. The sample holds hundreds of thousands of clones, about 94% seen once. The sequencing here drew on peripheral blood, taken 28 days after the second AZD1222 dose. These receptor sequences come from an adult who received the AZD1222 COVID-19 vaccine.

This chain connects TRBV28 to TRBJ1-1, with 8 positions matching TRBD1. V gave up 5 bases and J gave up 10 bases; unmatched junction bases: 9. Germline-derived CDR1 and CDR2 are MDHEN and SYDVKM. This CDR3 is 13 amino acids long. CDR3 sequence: CASSTADRGRAFF. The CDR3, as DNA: TGTGCCAGCAGTACCGCAGACAGGGGCCGAGCTTTCTTT.

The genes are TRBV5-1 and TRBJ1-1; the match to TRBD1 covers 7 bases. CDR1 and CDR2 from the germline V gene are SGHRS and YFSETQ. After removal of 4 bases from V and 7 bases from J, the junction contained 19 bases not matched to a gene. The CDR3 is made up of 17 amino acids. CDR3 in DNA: TGCGCCAGCAGCCCGGGGGGGACAGCCCTCCATAGCATTGAAGCTTTCTTT. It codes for CASSPGGTALHSIEAFF. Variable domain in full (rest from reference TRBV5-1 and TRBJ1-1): KAGVTQTPRYLIKTRGQQVTLSCSPISGHRSVSWYQQTPGQGLQFLFEYFSETQRNKGNFPGRFSGRQFSNSRSEMNVSTLELGDSALYLCASSPGGTALHSIEAFFGQGTRLTVV.

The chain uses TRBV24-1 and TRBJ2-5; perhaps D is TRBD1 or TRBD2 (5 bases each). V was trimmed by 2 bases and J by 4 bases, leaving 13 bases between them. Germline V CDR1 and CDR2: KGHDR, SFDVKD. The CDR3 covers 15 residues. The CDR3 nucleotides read TGTGCCACCAGTGATTCCCAGGGACCGGGAGAGACCCAGTACTTC. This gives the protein CATSDSQGPGETQYF.

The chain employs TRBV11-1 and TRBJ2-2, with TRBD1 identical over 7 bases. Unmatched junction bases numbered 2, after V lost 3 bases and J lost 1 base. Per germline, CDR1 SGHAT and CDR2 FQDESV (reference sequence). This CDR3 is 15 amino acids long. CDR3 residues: CASSFGTVNTGELFF. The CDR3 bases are TGTGCCAGCAGCTTCGGGACAGTGAACACCGGGGAGCTGTTTTTT.

CDR3 region: CASSYLYEQYF. The DNA for the CDR3 is TGTGCCAGCAGCTACCTCTACGAGCAGTACTTC. This rearrangement joins TRBV3-1 (or the pseudogene TRBV3-2) to TRBJ2-7, with D uncertain. Trimming removed 5 bases at V and 3 bases at J, with 5 bases between. There are 11 residues in the CDR3. CDR1 and CDR2 (germline): LGHDT, YNNKEL (reference sequence).

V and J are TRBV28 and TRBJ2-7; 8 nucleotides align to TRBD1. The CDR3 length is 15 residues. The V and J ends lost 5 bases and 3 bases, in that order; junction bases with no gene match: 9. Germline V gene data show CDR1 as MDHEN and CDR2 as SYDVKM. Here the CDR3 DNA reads TGTGCCAGCAGTCCCGGACAGGGAGTAGACTACGAGCAGTACTTC. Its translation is CASSPGQGVDYEQYF.

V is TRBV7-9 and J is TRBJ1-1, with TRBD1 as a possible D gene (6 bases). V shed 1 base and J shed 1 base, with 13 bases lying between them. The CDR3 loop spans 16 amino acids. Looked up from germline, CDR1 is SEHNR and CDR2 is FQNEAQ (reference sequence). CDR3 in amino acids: CASSLERGGGNTEAFF. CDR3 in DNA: TGTGCCAGCAGCTTAGAAAGGGGAGGGGGGAACACTGAAGCTTTCTTT.

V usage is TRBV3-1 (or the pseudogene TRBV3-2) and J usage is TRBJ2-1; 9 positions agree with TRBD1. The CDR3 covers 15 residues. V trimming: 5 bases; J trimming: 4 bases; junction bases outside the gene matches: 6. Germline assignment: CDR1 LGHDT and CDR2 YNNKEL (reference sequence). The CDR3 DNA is TGTGCCAGCAGCTACGACAGGGGGTTTTACAATGAGCAGTTCTTC. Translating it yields CASSYDRGFYNEQFF.

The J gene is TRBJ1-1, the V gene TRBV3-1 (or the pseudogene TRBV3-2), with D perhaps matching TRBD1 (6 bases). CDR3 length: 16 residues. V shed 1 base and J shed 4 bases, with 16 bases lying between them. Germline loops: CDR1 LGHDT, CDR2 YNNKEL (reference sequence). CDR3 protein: CASSQVGGTGGTEAFF. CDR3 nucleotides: TGTGCCAGCAGCCAAGTTGGGGGCACGGGAGGCACTGAAGCTTTCTTT.

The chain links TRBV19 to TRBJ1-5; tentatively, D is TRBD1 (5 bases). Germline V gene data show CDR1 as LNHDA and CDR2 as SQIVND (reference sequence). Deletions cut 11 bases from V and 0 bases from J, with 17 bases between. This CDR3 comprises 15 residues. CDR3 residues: CAARDRAYSNQPQHF. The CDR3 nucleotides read TGTGCCGCCCGGGACCGAGCGTATAGCAATCAGCCCCAGCATTTT.

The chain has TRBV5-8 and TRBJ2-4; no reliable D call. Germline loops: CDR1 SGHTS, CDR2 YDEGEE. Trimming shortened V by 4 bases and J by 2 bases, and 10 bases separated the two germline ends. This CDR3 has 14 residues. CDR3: CASSHRGSKNIQYF. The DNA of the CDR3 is TGTGCCAGCAGCCACCGAGGCTCCAAAAACATTCAGTACTTC. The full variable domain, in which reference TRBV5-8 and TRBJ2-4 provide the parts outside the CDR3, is EAGVTQSPTHLIKTRGQQATLRCSPISGHTSVYWYQQALGLGLQFLLWYDEGEERNRGNFPPRFSGRQFPNYSSELNVNALELEDSALYLCASSHRGSKNIQYFGAGTRLSVL.

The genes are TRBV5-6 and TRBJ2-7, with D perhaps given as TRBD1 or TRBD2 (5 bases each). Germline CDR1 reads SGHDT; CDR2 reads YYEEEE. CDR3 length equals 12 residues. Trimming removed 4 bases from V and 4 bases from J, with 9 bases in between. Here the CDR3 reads CASSERGYEQYF. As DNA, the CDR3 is TGTGCCAGCAGCGAGAGGGGTTACGAGCAGTACTTC.

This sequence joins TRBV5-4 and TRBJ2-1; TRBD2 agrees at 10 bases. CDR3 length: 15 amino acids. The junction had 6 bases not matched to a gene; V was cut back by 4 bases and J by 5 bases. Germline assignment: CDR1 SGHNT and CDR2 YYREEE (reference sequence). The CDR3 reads CASSPSGRAHNEQFF. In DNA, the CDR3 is TGTGCCAGCAGCCCGAGCGGGAGGGCCCACAATGAGCAGTTCTTC. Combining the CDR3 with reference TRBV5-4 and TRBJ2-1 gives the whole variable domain ETGVTQSPTHLIKTRGQQVTLRCSSQSGHNTVSWYQQALGQGPQFIFQYYREEENGRGNFPPRFSGLQFPNYSSELNVNALELDDSALYLCASSPSGRAHNEQFFGPGTRLTVL.

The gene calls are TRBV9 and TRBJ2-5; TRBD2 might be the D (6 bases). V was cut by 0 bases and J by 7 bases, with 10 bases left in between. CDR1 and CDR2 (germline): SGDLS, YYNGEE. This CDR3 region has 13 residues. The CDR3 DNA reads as TGTGCCAGCAGCGTAGGGGGGGTCGGGACCCAGTACTTC. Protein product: CASSVGGVGTQYF.

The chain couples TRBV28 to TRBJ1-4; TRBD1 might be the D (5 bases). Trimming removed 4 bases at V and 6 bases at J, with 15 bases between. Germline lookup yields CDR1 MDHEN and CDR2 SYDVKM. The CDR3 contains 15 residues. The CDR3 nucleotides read TGTGCCAGCAGTTCTCCTCAGGGAGGGTATGAAAAACTGTTTTTT. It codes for CASSSPQGGYEKLFF. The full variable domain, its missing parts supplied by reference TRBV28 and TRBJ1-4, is DVKVTQSSRYLVKRTGEKVFLECVQDMDHENMFWYRQDPGLGLRLIYFSYDVKMKEKGDIPEGYSVSREKKERFSLILESASTNQTSMYLCASSSPQGGYEKLFFGSGTQLSVL.

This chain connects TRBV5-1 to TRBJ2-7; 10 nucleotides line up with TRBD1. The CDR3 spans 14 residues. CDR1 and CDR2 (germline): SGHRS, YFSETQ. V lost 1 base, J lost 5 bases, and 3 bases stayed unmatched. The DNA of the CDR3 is TGCGCCAGCAGCTTGTCGACAGGGGGCAACGAGCAGTACTTC. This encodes CASSLSTGGNEQYF.

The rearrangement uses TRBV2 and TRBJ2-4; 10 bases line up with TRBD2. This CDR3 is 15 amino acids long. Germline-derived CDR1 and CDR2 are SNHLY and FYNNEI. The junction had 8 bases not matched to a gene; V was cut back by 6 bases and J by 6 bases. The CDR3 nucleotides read TGTGCCAGCAGCCTAGCGGGGGCCGGAACAAACATTCAGTACTTC. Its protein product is CASSLAGAGTNIQYF.

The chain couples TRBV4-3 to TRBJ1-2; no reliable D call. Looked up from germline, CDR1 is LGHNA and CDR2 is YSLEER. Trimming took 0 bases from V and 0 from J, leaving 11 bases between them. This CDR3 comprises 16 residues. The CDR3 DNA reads TGCGCCAGCAGCCAAGAAGCGACAAGAGCTAACTATGGCTACACCTTC. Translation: CASSQEATRANYGYTF.

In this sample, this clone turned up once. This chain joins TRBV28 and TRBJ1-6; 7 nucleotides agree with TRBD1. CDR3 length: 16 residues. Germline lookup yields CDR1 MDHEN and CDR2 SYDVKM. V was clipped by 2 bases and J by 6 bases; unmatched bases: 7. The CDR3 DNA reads TGTGCCAGCAGTTTACAGGGGGGGGCGTCTAATTCACCCCTCCACTTT. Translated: CASSLQGGASNSPLHF.

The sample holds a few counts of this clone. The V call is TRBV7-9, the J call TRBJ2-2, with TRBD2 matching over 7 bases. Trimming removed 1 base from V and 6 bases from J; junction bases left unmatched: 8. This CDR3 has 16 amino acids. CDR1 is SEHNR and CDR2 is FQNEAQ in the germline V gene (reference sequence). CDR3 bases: TGTGCCAGCAGCTTAGGTGGCGGGAGTTTTGCCGGGGAGCTGTTTTTT. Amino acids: CASSLGGGSFAGELFF.